These T cell receptor beta chains were read from a single sample in a study of blood T cells in healthy people across ages. TCRdb recomputed calls from the 5' RACE reads with MiXCR, one row per CDR3 protein. The data contain about 640,000 distinct CDR3 sequences, approximately 50% of them seen just once; the ten biggest clones take up 30% to 40%. Sequenced: blood. The receptors come from a man between 60 and 75 years old in good health. The CDR3 runs from the conserved cysteine through the conserved F or W. The order of the fields is CDR3 protein, CDR3 DNA, V gene, clone size, J gene, D gene. The D gene is left open where the match is weak. Not all rows give a size; the values are once, few, many and, for expanded clones, a class.

CASSGSATRQETQYF	TGCGCCAGCAGTGGATCCGCGACTAGACAAGAGACCCAGTACTTC	TRBV10-1	few	TRBJ2-5	-
CASRKTGDYNEQFF	TGTGCCAGCAGGAAAACGGGGGACTACAATGAGCAGTTCTTC	TRBV6-5	-	TRBJ2-1	-
CASSTRQSSYEQYF	TGTGCCAGCAGTACCCGACAGAGCTCCTACGAGCAGTACTTC	TRBV6-1	-	TRBJ2-7	-
CAIRGDSTGAYEQYF	TGTGCCATCAGGGGGGACTCTACAGGGGCGTACGAGCAGTACTTC	TRBV10-3	-	TRBJ2-7	-
CASSLGEGRSQYF	TGTGCCAGCAGTTTGGGGGAGGGGCGGTCCCAGTACTTC	TRBV12-3/TRBV12-4	-	TRBJ2-5	TRBD2
CATFPLAGGSPLSSYNEQFF	TGTGCCACCTTTCCCCTAGCGGGGGGCTCCCCTCTTAGCTCCTACAATGAGCAGTTCTTC	TRBV27	-	TRBJ2-1	TRBD2
CASSLTGSTEAFF	TGCGCCAGCAGCTTGACAGGGTCCACTGAAGCTTTCTTT	TRBV5-1	-	TRBJ1-1	-
CSVGLAGASSYNEQFF	TGCAGCGTTGGACTAGCGGGGGCCAGCTCCTACAATGAGCAGTTCTTC	TRBV29-1	-	TRBJ2-1	TRBD2
CASSYSSAPITNYGYTF	TGTGCCAGCAGTTACTCGTCCGCTCCGATCACTAACTATGGCTACACCTTC	TRBV6-5	few	TRBJ1-2	-
CASSHTNGREVYNEQFF	TGCGCCAGCAGCCATACCAATGGGAGGGAGGTGTACAATGAGCAGTTCTTC	TRBV5-1	-	TRBJ2-1	TRBD2
CASSHRAGGIYGYTF	TGCGCCAGCAGCCATAGGGCAGGGGGGATCTATGGCTACACCTTC	TRBV4-1	-	TRBJ1-2	TRBD1
CATSDLGTGTRETQYF	TGTGCCACCAGTGATTTGGGGACAGGAACCAGAGAGACCCAGTACTTC	TRBV24-1	-	TRBJ2-5	TRBD1
CASSYAVAGGGETQYF	TGTGCCAGCAGTTACGCCGTAGCGGGGGGCGGGGAGACCCAGTACTTC	TRBV6-5	-	TRBJ2-5	TRBD2
CASSFPGFQETQYF	TGTGCCAGCAGCTTTCCGGGGTTCCAAGAGACCCAGTACTTC	TRBV7-2	-	TRBJ2-5	-
CASSFTPTNTEAFF	TGTGCCAGCAGTTTTACCCCCACGAACACTGAAGCTTTCTTT	TRBV12-3/TRBV12-4	-	TRBJ1-1	-
CASSTRTSGGGEQFF	TGTGCCAGCAGTACCCGGACTAGCGGGGGCGGTGAGCAGTTCTTC	TRBV6-5	few	TRBJ2-1	TRBD2
CASTPGTETNEQFF	TGTGCCAGCACGCCCGGGACAGAGACCAATGAGCAGTTCTTC	TRBV18	-	TRBJ2-1	TRBD1
CASSQDPSGGFENEQFF	TGTGCCAGCAGCCAAGATCCTAGCGGGGGGTTCGAAAATGAGCAGTTCTTC	TRBV4-2	few	TRBJ2-1	TRBD2
CASSLGFSYGTDTQYF	TGTGCCAGCAGTTTAGGGTTCTCCTATGGCACAGATACGCAGTATTTT	TRBV27	-	TRBJ2-3	-
CATGRGGGELFF	TGTGCCACTGGTAGGGGTGGCGGGGAGCTGTTTTTT	TRBV3-1	-	TRBJ2-2	-
CATSDPTEDLGGYTF	TGTGCCACCAGTGATCCGACAGAGGATCTTGGGGGCTACACCTTC	TRBV24-1	few	TRBJ1-2	-
CASSRGEGEQYF	TGTGCCAGCAGCAGGGGGGAGGGCGAGCAGTACTTC	TRBV12-3/TRBV12-4	few	TRBJ2-7	-
CSASSSGADTQYF	TGCAGTGCTAGCTCGTCCGGGGCAGATACGCAGTATTTT	TRBV20-1	-	TRBJ2-3	-
CASSLGRGRYGYTF	TGTGCCAGCAGCTTAGGGCGGGGCCGCTATGGCTACACCTTC	TRBV7-9	-	TRBJ1-2	-
CAISDSAAGSHEQYF	TGTGCCATCAGTGATTCGGCAGCGGGCAGCCACGAGCAGTACTTC	TRBV10-3	few	TRBJ2-7	-
CASSLAPIGATSTDTQYF	TGCGCCAGCAGCTTGGCGCCGATTGGTGCTACTAGCACAGATACGCAGTATTTT	TRBV5-1	once	TRBJ2-3	-
CASSPRDSEAFF	TGTGCCAGCAGCCCCCGGGACAGTGAAGCTTTCTTT	TRBV3-1	-	TRBJ1-1	TRBD1
CSARDVGVSNTGELFF	TGCAGTGCTAGAGATGTCGGGGTATCGAACACCGGGGAGCTGTTTTTT	TRBV20-1	-	TRBJ2-2	-
CASSFSRGPDSPLHF	TGTGCCAGCAGTTTTAGCAGGGGTCCAGATTCACCCCTCCACTTT	TRBV12-3/TRBV12-4	-	TRBJ1-6	-
CASSAPDTGVNTEAFF	TGTGCCAGCAGCGCACCTGATACAGGGGTGAACACTGAAGCTTTCTTT	TRBV7-6	few	TRBJ1-1	TRBD1
CASSLVQGEYEQYF	TGTGCCAGCAGCTTAGTACAGGGGGAATACGAGCAGTACTTC	TRBV7-2	once	TRBJ2-7	TRBD1
CAIRGLQGGETQYF	TGTGCCATCAGGGGCCTCCAGGGCGGAGAGACCCAGTACTTC	TRBV10-3	many	TRBJ2-5	-
CASSPDESTQYF	TGCGCCAGCAGCCCGGACGAGTCTACGCAGTATTTT	TRBV5-1	once	TRBJ2-3	-
CASSLGDRGTSGANVLTF	TGCGCCAGCAGCTTGGGAGACAGGGGGACCTCTGGGGCCAACGTCCTGACTTTC	TRBV5-1	once	TRBJ2-6	TRBD1
CASSLLRGQGDAGELFF	TGTGCCAGCAGCTTGTTAAGGGGACAGGGGGACGCCGGGGAGCTGTTTTTT	TRBV5-6	few	TRBJ2-2	TRBD1
CASSKGRTYEQYF	TGTGCCAGTAGTAAGGGCAGGACCTACGAGCAGTACTTC	TRBV19	-	TRBJ2-7	-
CASSRSGGTQETQYF	TGTGCCAGCAGCCGGAGCGGGGGAACCCAAGAGACCCAGTACTTC	TRBV5-4	-	TRBJ2-5	TRBD2
CSAWGNEQFF	TGCAGTGCTTGGGGGAATGAGCAGTTCTTC	TRBV20-1	few	TRBJ2-1	-
CASTRGGSSYEQYF	TGTGCCAGCACCCGGGGGGGTAGCTCCTACGAGCAGTACTTC	TRBV28	-	TRBJ2-7	TRBD2
CASSAQGQWEFF	TGTGCCAGCAGCGCACAGGGGCAGTGGGAGTTCTTC	TRBV2	-	TRBJ2-1	TRBD1
CASSTLKAGGPGTDYEQYF	TGTGCCAGCAGCACCCTGAAAGCGGGGGGGCCGGGTACAGACTACGAGCAGTACTTC	TRBV2	-	TRBJ2-7	TRBD2
CASTRNRVQPQHF	TGTGCCAGCACCCGAAACAGGGTTCAGCCCCAGCATTTT	TRBV28	-	TRBJ1-5	-
CASSPQASYEQYF	TGTGCCAGCTCGCCTCAGGCGTCCTACGAGCAGTACTTC	TRBV18	-	TRBJ2-7	-
CASSPPVSAGVGEQYF	TGCGCCAGCAGCCCCCCTGTTTCCGCCGGGGTTGGCGAGCAGTACTTC	TRBV4-1	-	TRBJ2-7	-
CASSLGVGEPYEQYF	TGTGCCAGCAGCTTAGGGGTCGGTGAGCCCTACGAGCAGTACTTC	TRBV11-2	-	TRBJ2-7	-
CASSLAPGQGAYEQYF	TGTGCCAGCAGCTTAGCCCCGGGACAGGGGGCCTACGAGCAGTACTTC	TRBV11-2	few	TRBJ2-7	TRBD1
CASSPGTSGVGNEQFF	TGTGCCAGCAGCCCCGGGACTAGCGGGGTGGGCAATGAGCAGTTCTTC	TRBV4-2	-	TRBJ2-1	TRBD2
CASSPGLWSQETQYF	TGTGCCAGCAGCCCAGGGTTGTGGTCTCAAGAGACCCAGTACTTC	TRBV7-2	-	TRBJ2-5	-
CATSSGVSYNEQFF	TGTGCCACCAGCTCAGGGGTCTCCTACAATGAGCAGTTCTTC	TRBV24-1	-	TRBJ2-1	-
CASSLDGVLSYEQYF	TGCGCCAGCAGCTTGGATGGGGTCCTCTCCTACGAGCAGTACTTC	TRBV5-1	few	TRBJ2-7	-
CASSPPSTNTQYF	TGTGCCAGCAGCCCCCCTTCTACGAATACGCAGTATTTT	TRBV7-9	-	TRBJ2-3	-
CASSYSGHSQGGGTQYF	TGTGCCAGCAGTTACTCAGGACACTCGCAGGGAGGTGGTACGCAGTATTTT	TRBV6-2/TRBV6-3	-	TRBJ2-3	-
CASSVGQLYGYTF	TGTGCCAGCAGTGTAGGACAGCTCTATGGCTACACCTTC	TRBV28	-	TRBJ1-2	-
CSAETSDAQYF	TGCAGTGCGGAGACTAGCGACGCGCAGTATTTT	TRBV20-1	few	TRBJ2-3	TRBD2
CASSPTRQGGGYTF	TGTGCCAGCAGCCCCACCCGACAGGGCGGTGGCTACACCTTC	TRBV14	-	TRBJ1-2	TRBD1
CSASDRGGSPLHF	TGCAGTGCTAGTGACAGGGGGGGTTCACCCCTCCACTTT	TRBV20-1	-	TRBJ1-6	TRBD1
CASSEGFGLKEAFF	TGTGCCAGCAGTGAAGGTTTTGGGCTAAAGGAAGCTTTCTTT	TRBV25-1	-	TRBJ1-1	-
CSAVTGGTAYEQYF	TGCAGTGCTGTGACAGGGGGCACGGCCTACGAGCAGTACTTC	TRBV20-1	-	TRBJ2-7	TRBD1
CASSRGGAGVPYEQYF	TGCGCCAGCAGCCGTGGAGGGGCAGGGGTACCCTACGAGCAGTACTTC	TRBV5-1	-	TRBJ2-7	-
CASSRDGGQQFF	TGTGCCAGCAGTCGAGATGGGGGTCAGCAGTTCTTC	TRBV28	few	TRBJ2-1	-